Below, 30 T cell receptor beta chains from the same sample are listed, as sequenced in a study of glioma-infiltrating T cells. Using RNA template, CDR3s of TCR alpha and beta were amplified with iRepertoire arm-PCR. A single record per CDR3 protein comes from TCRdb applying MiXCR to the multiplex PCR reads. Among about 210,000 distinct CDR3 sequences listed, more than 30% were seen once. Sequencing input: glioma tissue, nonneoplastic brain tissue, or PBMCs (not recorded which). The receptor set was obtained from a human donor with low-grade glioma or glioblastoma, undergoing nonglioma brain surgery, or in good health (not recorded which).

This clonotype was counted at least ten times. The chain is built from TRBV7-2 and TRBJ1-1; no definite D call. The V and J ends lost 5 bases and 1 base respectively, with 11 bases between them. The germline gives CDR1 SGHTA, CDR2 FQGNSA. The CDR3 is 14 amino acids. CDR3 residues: CASSPMSSNTEAFF. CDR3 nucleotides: TGTGCCAGCAGCCCGATGTCCTCGAACACTGAAGCTTTCTTT. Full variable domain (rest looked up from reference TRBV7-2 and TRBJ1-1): GAGVSQSPSNKVTEKGKDVELRCDPISGHTALYWYRQSLGQGLEFLIYFQGNSAPDKSGLPSDRFSAERTGGSVSTLTIQRTQQEDSAVYLCASSPMSSNTEAFFGQGTRLTVV.

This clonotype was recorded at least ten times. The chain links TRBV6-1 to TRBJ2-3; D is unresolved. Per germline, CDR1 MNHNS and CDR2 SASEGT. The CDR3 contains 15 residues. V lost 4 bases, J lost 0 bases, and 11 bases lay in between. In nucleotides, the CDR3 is TGTGCCAGCAGTGGGGGTAGTACTAGCACAGATACGCAGTATTTT. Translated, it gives CASSGGSTSTDTQYF.

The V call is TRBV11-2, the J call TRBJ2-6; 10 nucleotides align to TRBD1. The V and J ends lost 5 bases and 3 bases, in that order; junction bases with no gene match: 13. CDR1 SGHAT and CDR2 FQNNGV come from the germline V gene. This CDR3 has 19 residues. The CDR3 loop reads CASSAPGQGLGRGANVLTF. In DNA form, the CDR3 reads TGTGCCAGCAGCGCTCCGGGACAGGGGTTGGGACGTGGGGCCAACGTCCTGACTTTC.

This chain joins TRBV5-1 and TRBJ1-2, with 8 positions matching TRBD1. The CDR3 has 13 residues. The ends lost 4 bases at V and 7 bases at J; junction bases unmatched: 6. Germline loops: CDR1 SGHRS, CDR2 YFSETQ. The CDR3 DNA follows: TGCGCCAGCAGCGGGGGACAGGCGGGTGGCTACACCTTC. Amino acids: CASSGGQAGGYTF.

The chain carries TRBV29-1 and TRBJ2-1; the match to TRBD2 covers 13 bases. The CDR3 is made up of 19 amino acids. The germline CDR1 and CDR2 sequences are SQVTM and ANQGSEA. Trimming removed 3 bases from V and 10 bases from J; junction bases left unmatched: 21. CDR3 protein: CSVETVGTSGMLRAYEQFF. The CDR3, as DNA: TGCAGCGTTGAGACAGTGGGGACTAGCGGGATGCTCAGGGCCTACGAGCAGTTCTTC.

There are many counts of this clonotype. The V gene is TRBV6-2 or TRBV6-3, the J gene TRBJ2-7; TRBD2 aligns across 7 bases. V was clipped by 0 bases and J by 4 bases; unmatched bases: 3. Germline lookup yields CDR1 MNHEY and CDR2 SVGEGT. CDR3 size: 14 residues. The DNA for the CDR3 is TGTGCCAGCAGTTACTCCGGCGGGGGATACGAGCAGTACTTC. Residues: CASSYSGGGYEQYF.

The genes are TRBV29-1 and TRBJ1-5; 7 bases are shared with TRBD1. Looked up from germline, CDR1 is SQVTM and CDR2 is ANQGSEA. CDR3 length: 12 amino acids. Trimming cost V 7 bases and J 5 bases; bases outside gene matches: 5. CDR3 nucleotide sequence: TGCAGCGCAGGGGGACCATATCAGCCCCAGCATTTT. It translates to CSAGGPYQPQHF.

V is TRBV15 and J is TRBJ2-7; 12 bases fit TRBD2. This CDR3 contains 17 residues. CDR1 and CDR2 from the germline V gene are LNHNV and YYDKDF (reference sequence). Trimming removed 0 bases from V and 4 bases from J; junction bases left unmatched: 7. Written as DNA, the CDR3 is TGTGCCACCAGCAGAGATCTAGCGGGGGGGGCCGCATACGAGCAGTACTTC. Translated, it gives CATSRDLAGGAAYEQYF.

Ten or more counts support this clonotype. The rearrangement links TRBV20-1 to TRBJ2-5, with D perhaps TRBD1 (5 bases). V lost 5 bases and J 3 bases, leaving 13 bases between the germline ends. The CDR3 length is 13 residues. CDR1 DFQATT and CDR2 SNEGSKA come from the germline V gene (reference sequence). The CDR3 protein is CSAESLGEETQYF. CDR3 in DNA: TGCAGTGCTGAGAGCCTAGGGGAAGAGACCCAGTACTTC.

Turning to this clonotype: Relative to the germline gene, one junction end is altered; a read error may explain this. CDR3 coding DNA: TGTGCCAGCATTGAATATTGGGGGACCTATGGCTACACCTTC. As protein: CASIEYWGTYGYTF. The gene calls are TRBV25-1 and TRBJ1-2, with TRBD1 as a possible D gene (5 bases). Looked up from germline, CDR1 is MGHDK and CDR2 is SYGVNS. This CDR3 has 14 amino acids.

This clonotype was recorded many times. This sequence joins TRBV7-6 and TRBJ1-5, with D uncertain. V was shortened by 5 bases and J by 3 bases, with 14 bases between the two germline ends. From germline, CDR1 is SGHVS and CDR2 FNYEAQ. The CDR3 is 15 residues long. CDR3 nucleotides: TGTGCCAGCAGCCCAGCCGCGGATACCAATCAGCCCCAGCATTTT. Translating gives CASSPAADTNQPQHF.

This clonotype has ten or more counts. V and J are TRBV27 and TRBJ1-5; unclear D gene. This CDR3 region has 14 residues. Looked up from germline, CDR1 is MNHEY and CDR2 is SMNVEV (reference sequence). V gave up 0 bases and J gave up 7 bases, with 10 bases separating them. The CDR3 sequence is CASSLSGSGQPQHF. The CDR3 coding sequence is TGTGCCAGCAGTTTATCTGGGTCGGGGCAGCCCCAGCATTTT.

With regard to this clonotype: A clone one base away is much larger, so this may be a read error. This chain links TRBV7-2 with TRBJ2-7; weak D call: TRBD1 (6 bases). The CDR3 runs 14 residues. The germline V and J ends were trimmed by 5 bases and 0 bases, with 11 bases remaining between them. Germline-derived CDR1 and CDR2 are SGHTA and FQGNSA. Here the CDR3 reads CASSTGTHSYEQYF. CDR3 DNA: TGTGCCAGCAGCACCGGGACACACTCCTACGAGCAGTACTTC.

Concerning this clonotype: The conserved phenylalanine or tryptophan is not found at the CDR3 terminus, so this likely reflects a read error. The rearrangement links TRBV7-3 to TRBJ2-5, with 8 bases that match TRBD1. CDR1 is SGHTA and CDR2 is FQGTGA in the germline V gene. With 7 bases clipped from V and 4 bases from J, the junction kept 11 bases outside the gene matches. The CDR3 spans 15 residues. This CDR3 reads CASTQTGERGETQYL. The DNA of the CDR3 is TGTGCCAGCACTCAGACAGGGGAAAGGGGAGAGACCCAGTACCTC.

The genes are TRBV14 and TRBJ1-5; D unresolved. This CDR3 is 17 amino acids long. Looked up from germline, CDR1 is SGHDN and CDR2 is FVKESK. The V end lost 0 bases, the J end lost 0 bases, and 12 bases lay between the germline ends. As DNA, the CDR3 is TGTGCCAGCAGCCAAGATGGGTGGGGTTATAGCAATCAGCCCCAGCATTTT. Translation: CASSQDGWGYSNQPQHF.

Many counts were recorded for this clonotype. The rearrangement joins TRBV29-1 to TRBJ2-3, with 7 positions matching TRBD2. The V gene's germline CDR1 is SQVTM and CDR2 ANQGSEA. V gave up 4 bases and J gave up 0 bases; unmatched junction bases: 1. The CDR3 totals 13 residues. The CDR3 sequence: CSVASGSTDTQYF. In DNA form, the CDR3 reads TGCAGCGTTGCTAGCGGTAGCACAGATACGCAGTATTTT.

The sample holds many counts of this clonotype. CDR3: CASSLGLQGSGNTIYF. As DNA, the CDR3 is TGTGCCAGCAGTCTGGGACTCCAAGGCTCTGGAAACACCATATATTTT. The chain has TRBV25-1 and TRBJ1-3; perhaps TRBD1 as D (5 bases). CDR1 and CDR2 from the germline V gene are MGHDK and SYGVNS. Trimming left V 5 bases short and J 0 bases short, with 14 bases between. This CDR3 region has 16 residues.

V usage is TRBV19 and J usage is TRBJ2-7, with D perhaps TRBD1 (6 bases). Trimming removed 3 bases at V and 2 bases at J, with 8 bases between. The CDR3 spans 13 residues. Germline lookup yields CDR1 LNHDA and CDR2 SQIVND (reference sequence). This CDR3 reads CASSIGQPYEQYF. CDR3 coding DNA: TGTGCCAGTAGTATCGGACAGCCCTACGAGCAGTACTTC.

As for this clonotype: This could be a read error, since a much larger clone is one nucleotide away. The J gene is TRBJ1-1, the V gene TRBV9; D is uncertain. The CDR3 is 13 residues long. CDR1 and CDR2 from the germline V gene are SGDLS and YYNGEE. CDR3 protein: CASSVDGFTKAFF. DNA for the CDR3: TGTGCCAGCAGCGTAGATGGGTTCACTAAAGCTTTCTTT.

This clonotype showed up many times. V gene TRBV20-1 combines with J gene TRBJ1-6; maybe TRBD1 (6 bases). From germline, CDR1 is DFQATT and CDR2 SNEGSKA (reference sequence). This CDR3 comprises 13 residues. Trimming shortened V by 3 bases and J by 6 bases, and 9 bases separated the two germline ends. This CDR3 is CSASGQFNSPLHF. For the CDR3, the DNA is TGCAGTGCTAGCGGACAGTTTAATTCACCCCTCCACTTT.

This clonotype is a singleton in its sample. The CDR3 is CASSSNSGAYEQFF. The DNA of the CDR3 is TGTGCCAGCAGCTCTAATTCCGGTGCCTACGAGCAGTTCTTC. The chain uses TRBV7-2 and TRBJ2-1; D call uncertain. V was trimmed by 4 bases and J by 10 bases, leaving 17 bases between them. CDR3 length equals 14 residues. Germline V gives CDR1 SGHTA, CDR2 FQGNSA.

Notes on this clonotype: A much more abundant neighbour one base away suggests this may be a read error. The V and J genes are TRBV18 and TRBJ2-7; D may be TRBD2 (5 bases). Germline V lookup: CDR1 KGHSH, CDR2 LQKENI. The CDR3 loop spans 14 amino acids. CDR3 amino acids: CASSPPDSFYKQYF. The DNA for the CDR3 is TGTGCCAGCTCACCACCGGACTCGTTCTACAAGCAGTACTTC. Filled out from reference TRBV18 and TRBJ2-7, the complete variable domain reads NAGVMQNPRHLVRRRGQEARLRCSPMKGHSHVYWYRQLPEEGLKFMVYLQKENIIDESGMPKERFSAEFPKEGPSILRIQQVVRGDSAAYFCASSPPDSFYKQYFGPGTRLTVT.

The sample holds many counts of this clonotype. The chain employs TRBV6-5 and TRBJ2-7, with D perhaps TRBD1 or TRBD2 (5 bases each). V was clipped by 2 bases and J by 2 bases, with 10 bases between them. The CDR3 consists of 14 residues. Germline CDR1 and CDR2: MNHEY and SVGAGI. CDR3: CASSYGDGAYEQYF. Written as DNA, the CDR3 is TGTGCCAGCAGTTACGGGGACGGTGCCTACGAGCAGTACTTC.

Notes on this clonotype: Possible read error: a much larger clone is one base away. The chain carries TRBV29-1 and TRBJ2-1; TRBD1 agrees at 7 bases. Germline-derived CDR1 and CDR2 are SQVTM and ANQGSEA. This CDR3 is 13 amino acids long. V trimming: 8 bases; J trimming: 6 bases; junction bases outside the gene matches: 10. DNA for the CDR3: TGCAGCTTTCGCCGGGACAGCGGCAATGAGCAGTTCTTC. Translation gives CSFRRDSGNEQFF.

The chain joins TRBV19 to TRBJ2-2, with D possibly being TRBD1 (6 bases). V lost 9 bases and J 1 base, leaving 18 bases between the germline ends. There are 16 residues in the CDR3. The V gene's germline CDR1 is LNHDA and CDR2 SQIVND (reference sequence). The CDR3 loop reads CASAKQLTGNTGELFF. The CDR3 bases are TGTGCCAGCGCAAAGCAATTGACAGGGAACACCGGGGAGCTGTTTTTT.

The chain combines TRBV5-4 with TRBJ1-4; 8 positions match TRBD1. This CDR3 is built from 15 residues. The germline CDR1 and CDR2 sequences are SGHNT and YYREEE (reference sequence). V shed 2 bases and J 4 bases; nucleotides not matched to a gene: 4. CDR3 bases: TGTGCCAGCAGCTTTAAGACAGGGGATAATGAAAAACTGTTTTTT. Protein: CASSFKTGDNEKLFF.

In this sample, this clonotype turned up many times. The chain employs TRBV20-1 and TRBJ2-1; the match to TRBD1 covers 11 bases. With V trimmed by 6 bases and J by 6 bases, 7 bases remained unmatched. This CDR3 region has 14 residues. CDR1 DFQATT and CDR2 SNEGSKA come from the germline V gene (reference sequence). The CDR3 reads CSAIPGQGVNEQFF. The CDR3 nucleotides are TGCAGTGCCATACCGGGACAGGGGGTCAATGAGCAGTTCTTC.

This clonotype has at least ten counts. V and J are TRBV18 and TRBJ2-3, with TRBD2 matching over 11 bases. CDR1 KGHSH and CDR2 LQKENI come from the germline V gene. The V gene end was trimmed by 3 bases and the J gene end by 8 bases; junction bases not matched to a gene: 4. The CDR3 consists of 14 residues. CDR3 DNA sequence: TGTGCCAGCTCACCTACTAGCGGGAGTGGTACGCAGTATTTT. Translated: CASSPTSGSGTQYF.

CDR3 DNA sequence: TGCAGCGTTGAAGGGGGCAGCACAGATACGCAGTATTTT. It codes for CSVEGGSTDTQYF. This chain uses TRBV29-1 with TRBJ2-3; a weak D match, TRBD1 (5 bases). Germline CDR1 reads SQVTM; CDR2 reads ANQGSEA. CDR3 length: 13 residues. Deletions cut 1 base from V and 0 bases from J, with 5 bases between.

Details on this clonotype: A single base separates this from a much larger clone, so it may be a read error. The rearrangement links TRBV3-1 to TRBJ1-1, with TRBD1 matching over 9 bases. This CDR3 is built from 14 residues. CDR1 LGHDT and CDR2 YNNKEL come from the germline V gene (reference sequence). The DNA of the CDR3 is TGTGCCAGCAGCTTTGGACAGGGGTTCACTAAAGCTTTCTTT. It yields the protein CASSFGQGFTKAFF.